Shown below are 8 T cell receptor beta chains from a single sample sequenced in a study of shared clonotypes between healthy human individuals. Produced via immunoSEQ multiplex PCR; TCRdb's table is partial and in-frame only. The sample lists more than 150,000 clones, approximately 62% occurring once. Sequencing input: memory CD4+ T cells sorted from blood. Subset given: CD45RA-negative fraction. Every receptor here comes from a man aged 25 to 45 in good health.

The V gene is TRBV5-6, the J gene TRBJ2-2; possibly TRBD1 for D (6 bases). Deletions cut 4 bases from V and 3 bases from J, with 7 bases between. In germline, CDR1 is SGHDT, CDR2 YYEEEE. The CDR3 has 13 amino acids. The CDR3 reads CASSRQDTGELFF. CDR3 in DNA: TGTGCCAGCAGCCGACAGGACACCGGGGAGCTGTTTTTT.

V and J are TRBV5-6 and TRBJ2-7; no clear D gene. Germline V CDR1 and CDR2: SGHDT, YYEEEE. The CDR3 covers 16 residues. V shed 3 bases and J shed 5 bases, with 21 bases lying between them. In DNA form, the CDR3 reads TGTGCCAGCAGCTCACAACCAGGCGGCGGCCCCGACGAGCAGTACTTC. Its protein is CASSSQPGGGPDEQYF.

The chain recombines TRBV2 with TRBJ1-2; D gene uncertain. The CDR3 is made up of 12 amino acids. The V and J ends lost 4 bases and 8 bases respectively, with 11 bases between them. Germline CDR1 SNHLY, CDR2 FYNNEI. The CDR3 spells CASSGAQLGYTF. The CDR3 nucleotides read TGTGCCAGCAGTGGGGCGCAGCTAGGCTACACCTTC.

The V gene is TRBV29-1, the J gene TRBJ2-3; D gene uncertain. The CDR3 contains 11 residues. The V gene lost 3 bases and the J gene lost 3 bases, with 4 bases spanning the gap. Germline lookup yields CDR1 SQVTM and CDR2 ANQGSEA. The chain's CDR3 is CSVDTTDTQYF. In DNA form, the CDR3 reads TGCAGCGTTGACACGACAGATACGCAGTATTTT.

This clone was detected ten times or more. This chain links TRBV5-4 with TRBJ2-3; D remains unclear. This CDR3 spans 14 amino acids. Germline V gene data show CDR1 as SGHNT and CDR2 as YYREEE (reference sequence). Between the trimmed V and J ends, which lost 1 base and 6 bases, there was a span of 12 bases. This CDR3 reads CASSLWSVQDTQYF. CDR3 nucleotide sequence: TGTGCCAGCAGCTTGTGGAGTGTCCAGGATACGCAGTATTTT. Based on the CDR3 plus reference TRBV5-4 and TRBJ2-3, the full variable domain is ETGVTQSPTHLIKTRGQQVTLRCSSQSGHNTVSWYQQALGQGPQFIFQYYREEENGRGNFPPRFSGLQFPNYSSELNVNALELDDSALYLCASSLWSVQDTQYFGPGTRLTVL.

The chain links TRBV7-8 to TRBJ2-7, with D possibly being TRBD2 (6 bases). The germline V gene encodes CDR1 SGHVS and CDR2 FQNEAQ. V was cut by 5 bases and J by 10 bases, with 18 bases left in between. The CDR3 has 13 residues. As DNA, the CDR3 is TGTGCCAGCAGCCTTAGCCACCGGGACTCACAGTACTTC. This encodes CASSLSHRDSQYF.

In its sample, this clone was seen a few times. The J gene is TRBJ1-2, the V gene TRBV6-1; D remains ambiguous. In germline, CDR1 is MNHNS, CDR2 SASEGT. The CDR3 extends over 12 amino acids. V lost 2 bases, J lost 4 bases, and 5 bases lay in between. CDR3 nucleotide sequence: TGTGCCAGCAGTGAACTGGCCTATGGCTACACCTTC. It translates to CASSELAYGYTF.

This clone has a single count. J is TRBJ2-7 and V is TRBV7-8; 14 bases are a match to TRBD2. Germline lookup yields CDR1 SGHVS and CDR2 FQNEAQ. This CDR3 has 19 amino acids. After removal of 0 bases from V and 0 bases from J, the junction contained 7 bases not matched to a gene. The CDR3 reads CASSLAVGLAGVGSYEQYF. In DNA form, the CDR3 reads TGTGCCAGCAGCTTAGCCGTGGGACTAGCGGGAGTGGGCTCCTACGAGCAGTACTTC.